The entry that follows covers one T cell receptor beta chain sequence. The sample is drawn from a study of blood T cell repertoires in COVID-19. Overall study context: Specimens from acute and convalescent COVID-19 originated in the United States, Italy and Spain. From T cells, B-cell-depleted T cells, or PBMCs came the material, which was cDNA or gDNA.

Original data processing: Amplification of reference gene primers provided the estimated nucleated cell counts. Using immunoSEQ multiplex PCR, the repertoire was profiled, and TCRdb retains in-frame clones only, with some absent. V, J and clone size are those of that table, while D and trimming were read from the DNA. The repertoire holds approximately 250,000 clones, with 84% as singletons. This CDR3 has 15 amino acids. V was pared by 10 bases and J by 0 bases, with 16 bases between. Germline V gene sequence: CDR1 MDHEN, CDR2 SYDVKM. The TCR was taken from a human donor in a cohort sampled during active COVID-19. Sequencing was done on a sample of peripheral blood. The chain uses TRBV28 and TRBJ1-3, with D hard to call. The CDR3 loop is CATNLPGNSGNTIYF. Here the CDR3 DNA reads TGTGCCACCAACCTCCCGGGGAACTCTGGAAACACCATATATTTT.